This T cell receptor (beta chain) was documented in a study of CD8 T cells in Susac syndrome. Study-level findings and limits: That the number of individuals in its TCR sequencing and HLA analysis was relatively small was acknowledged by the study.

CDR1 is SGHRS and CDR2 is YFSETQ in the germline V gene. This CDR3 contains 13 residues. V was shortened by 3 bases and J by 3 bases, with 9 bases between the two germline ends. Comments on this clonotype: Its antigen is not identified.

Random hexamers were used to reverse transcribe the RNA input (roughly 0.5 to 1 ug). The amplification used immunoSEQ multiplex PCR on TCR beta CDR3; it spanned 54 Vbeta and 13 Jbeta. Each CDR3 protein is one row after TCRdb ran MiXCR on the immunoSEQ multiplex PCR reads. The sample has approximately 130,000 distinct CDR3 sequences, around 91% seen once. V gene TRBV5-1 combines with J gene TRBJ2-5; D is unresolved. The sequencing sample was made of CD8+ T cells from PBMCs. This sequence originates from a human donor with multiple sclerosis. The CDR3 is CASSSVLKETQYF. CDR3 nucleotides: TGCGCCAGCAGCTCCGTCTTAAAAGAGACCCAGTACTTC.